This T cell receptor beta chain was obtained from a study of identical twins (dated by TCRdb to 2016 to 2017). About the full investigation: The study deep-sequenced TCR alpha and beta repertoires from monozygotic twins, unrelated adults of various ages and cord blood to test whether fetal clonotypes persist. To rule out contamination, the twin experiments were replicated at different times with different library preparation protocols. Summary of the overall study and its limitations: Recombination models systematically underestimated out-of-frame TCR alpha sharing in monozygotic twins but agreed with sharing between unrelated individuals. Compared with coincidental sharing between unrelated individuals, out-of-frame TCR alpha sequences shared between twins had an excess of sequences with low generation probability. A weaker excess of twin sharing was found in beta out-of-frame sequences because the signal-to-noise ratio was lowered by fewer shared sequences. Invariant T cells such as MAIT and iNKT could partly confound zero-insertion analyses, although diverse VJ usage argued against such confounding for most clonotypes. Abundant cord blood beta clonotypes had fewer insertions, young adult naive repertoires showed a similar but weaker trend, and memory repertoires showed no such trend. Conclusions relied on cross-sectional statistical analysis, since the same donors could not be followed over many years.

For this clonotype: What this receptor recognizes is not known. A read error may explain this, as a much larger clone is one base away.

Only healthy Caucasian donors were included. The twin cohort comprised three pairs of female monozygotic twins, all aged about 18 to 30 years. The RNA used for TCR libraries was isolated from peripheral blood mononuclear cells. Libraries were built with 5' RACE. Sequencing was performed on an Illumina HiSeq 2000. Template switching introduced a universal primer binding site; the final cDNA contained a unique molecular identifier, enabling accurate counting of TCR cDNA molecules. Specific primers in the conserved constant-segment region were used to synthesize first-strand cDNA for TCR alpha and beta chains. To control for contamination, every cDNA library was double barcoded, receiving both a SMART-Mk sample barcode and Illumina barcodes. TruSeq adapter sequences along with Illumina sample barcodes were introduced in two successive PCR steps. Sequencing of the TCR alpha and beta cDNA libraries was done on the Illumina HiSeq platform using custom primers. As for how the authors treated the data: MiGEC processed the raw reads to extract unique molecular identifiers, while MiXCR was used to determine the CDR3 positions. Recombination models were inferred per individual with the repgenHMM and IGoR tools using an EM algorithm. The analysis of shared clonotypes was done with the tcR package in R, with sharing normalized by the product of cloneset sizes. To study raw recombination without the effects of thymic and clonal selection, out-of-frame nonproductive sequences were analyzed. TCRdb ran its own pipeline on the public reads, namely fastp trimming at Q25 and MiXCR clone calling, and kept in-frame beta chains. Each entry merges the rows of one CDR3 protein and shows their most common DNA and genes. The V and J calls reflect TCRdb's pipeline rather than the authors' work. This sample is represented by fewer than 900,000 distinct CDR3 sequences; 15% to 20% of them were singletons. Around 13% of the sample rests with the top ten.

This sample was shared with a second study, whose subject was T cells expressing NK-cell markers. Per the second study: In sorted CD3+CD56+NKG2C+, CD3+CD56+NKG2C- and CD3+CD56-NKG2C+ T-cell subsets from 8 or 9 donors, TCR beta-chain repertoires were profiled. Of the eight sequenced donors, seven were found to be HCMV-seropositive and one was found to be HCMV-seronegative. To restrict sorting to alphabetaTCR-expressing T cells, an anti-gammadeltaTCR antibody was added in several experiments. For six donors, the dominant CD3+CD56+NKG2C+ clonotypes were among the top 10 CD8+ clonotypes and accounted for about 1.0-7.5% of CD8+ T cells. Those dominant clonotypes were again the most abundant among CD3+CD56-NKG2C+ cells in several donors, at roughly 28.3-60.1%. It remained unclear whether the expanded NKG2C-expressing T cell clones were specific for HCMV antigens. Randomly selected healthy volunteers, three men and five women, were used as the eight sequenced donors. To determine HCMV serostatus, a commercial ELISA kit was used to detect HCMV-specific IgG in serum. For over 5 donors, bulk peripheral blood T-cell repertoires were also sequenced from unsorted PBMC. Reads were demultiplexed and grouped by UMI with MIGEC, and clonotypes were assembled and quantified with MiTCR. To exclude erroneous sequences, only TCR cDNA sequences supported by at least two reads were retained. The tcR package was used for downstream repertoire analysis, and clonotypes were matched across fractions by CDR3 nucleotide sequence plus V segment. Antigen specificity was annotated against VDJdb with VDJmatch, allowing one amino acid substitution in CDR3.

The sequenced sample was PBMCs. The sequence was obtained from a woman younger than 35 in good health.

DNA sequence: TGTGCCAGCAGCATGACAGAGAATCAGCCCCAGCATTTT. This codes for CASSMTENQPQHF. The chain couples TRBV5-5 to TRBJ1-5, with TRBD1 tentatively as D gene (5 bases match). Sequences SGHKS (CDR1) and YYEKEE (CDR2) are obtained from the germline V gene (reference sequence). V and J are truncated by 4 bases and 4 bases respectively, leaving an intervening sequence of 9 bases. The CDR3, from cysteine to phenylalanine, totals 13 residues. Only CDR3 DNA is held: 39 bases, read in frame from base 1.